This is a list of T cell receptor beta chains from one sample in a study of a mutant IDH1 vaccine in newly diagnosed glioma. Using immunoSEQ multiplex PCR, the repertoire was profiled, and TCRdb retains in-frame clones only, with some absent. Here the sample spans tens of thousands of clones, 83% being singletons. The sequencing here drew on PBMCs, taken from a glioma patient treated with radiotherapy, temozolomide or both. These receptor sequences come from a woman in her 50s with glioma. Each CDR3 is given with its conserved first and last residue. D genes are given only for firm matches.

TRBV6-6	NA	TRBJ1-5	CASSYRGFNQPQHF
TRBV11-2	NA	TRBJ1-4	CASSPSPGFLFF
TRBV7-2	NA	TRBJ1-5	CASSSTGTSNQPQHF
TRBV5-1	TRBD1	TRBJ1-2	CASSYQNQGVSGGYTF
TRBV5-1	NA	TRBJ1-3	CASSLYGDGRGNTIYF
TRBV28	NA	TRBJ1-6	CASRSESNSPLHF
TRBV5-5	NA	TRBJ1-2	CASSPEPGQTNYGYTF
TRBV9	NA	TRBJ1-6	CASSVDRDHTTSYNSPLHF
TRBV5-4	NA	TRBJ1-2	CASSSAGDGYTF
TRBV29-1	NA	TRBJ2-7	CSVGGVGSYEQYF
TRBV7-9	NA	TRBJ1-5	CASSPIGQPQHF
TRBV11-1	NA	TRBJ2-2	CASSWAELNTGELFF
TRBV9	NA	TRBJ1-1	CASSEGTVGTEAFF
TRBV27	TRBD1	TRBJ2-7	CASAPQGAWDEQYF
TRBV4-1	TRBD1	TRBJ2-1	CASSQITGVEQFF
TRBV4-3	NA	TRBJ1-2	CASSQDWTLGDYGYTF
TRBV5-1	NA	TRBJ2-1	CASSLGASWSNEQFF
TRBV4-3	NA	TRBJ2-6	CASSQDAVLRANVLTF
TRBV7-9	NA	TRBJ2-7	CASSLGQQGGDEQYF
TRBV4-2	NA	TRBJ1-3	CASSHLRPESSGNTIYF
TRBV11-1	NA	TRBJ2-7	CASSLHPELYEQYF
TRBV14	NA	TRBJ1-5	CASAFTGEAPQHF
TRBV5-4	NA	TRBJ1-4	CASSNNGGKGEKLFF
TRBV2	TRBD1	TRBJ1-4	CASSGITGGYEKLFF
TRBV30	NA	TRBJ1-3	CAWSEEQGRNTIYF
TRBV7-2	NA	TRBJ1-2	CASSSRGGPGYYGYTF
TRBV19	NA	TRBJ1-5	CASSLWGGDSNQPQHF
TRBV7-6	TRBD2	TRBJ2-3	CASSLGGGAGDTQYF
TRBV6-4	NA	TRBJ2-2	CASSDRDTGELFF
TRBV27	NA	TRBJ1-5	CASGAPQHF
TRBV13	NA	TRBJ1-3	CASSLVGVYSGNTIYF